This is a list of T cell receptor beta chains from one sample in a study of control samples from healthy donors and cancer patients. The assay was immunoSEQ multiplex PCR, and TCRdb's table has in-frame clones only and misses some. In the table there are tens of thousands of clones, roughly 86% of which are singletons. The sample taken for sequencing was blood. The receptors were gathered from a man in his fifties or sixties in good health. The CDR3 runs from the conserved cysteine through the conserved F or W. Fields, in order: V gene, J gene, clone size, CDR3 protein. Part of the rows lack a size; the others show once, few, many or a class for expanded clones.

TRBV5-1	TRBJ1-1	NA	CASSLAGETEAFF
TRBV30	TRBJ1-2	NA	CAWTPGQLYGYTF
TRBV6-4	TRBJ2-3	NA	CASSDSGIAGGPVQDTQYF
TRBV9	TRBJ1-2	NA	CASSSGGIEVSDGYTF
TRBV7-2	TRBJ1-2	NA	CASSSPNVYGYTF
TRBV5-1	TRBJ1-1	NA	CASSLGHGNTEAFF
TRBV24-1	TRBJ1-1	NA	CATSDLSGAEAFF
TRBV19	TRBJ1-1	NA	CASSIATGGIAEAFF
TRBV27	TRBJ1-4	NA	CASSSGTGVEKLFF
TRBV11-2	TRBJ1-4	NA	CASSPRGDPGEKLFF
TRBV5-1	TRBJ1-1	NA	CASSLQSGNKDTEAFF
TRBV18	TRBJ1-4	NA	CASSLGQGLNEKLFF
TRBV9	TRBJ2-3	NA	CASSPGGGTQYF
TRBV9	TRBJ2-7	few	CASSVDYRASYEQYF
TRBV6-6	TRBJ1-6	NA	CAIGGPNSPLHF
TRBV18	TRBJ1-4	NA	CASSRERDSGGLFF
TRBV6-5	TRBJ1-1	NA	CASTLGSNTEAFF
TRBV6-2/TRBV6-3	TRBJ2-1	NA	CASSGLAGGSYNEQFF
TRBV21-1	TRBJ2-7	NA	CASSRRTGGSPEQYF
TRBV29-1	TRBJ2-7	NA	CSARSTGGYEQYF